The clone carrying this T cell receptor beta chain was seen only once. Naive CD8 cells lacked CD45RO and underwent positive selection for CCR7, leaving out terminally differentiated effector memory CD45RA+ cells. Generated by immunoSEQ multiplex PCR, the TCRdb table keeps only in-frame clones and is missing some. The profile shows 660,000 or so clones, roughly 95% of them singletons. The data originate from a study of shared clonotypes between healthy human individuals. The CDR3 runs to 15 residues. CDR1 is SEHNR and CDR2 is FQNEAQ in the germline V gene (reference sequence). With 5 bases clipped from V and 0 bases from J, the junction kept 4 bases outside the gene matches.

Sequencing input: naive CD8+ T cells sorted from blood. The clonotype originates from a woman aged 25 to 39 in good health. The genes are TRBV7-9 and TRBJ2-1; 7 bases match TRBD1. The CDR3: CASSKQGSSYNEQFF. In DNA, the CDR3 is TGTGCCAGCAGCAAACAGGGGAGCTCCTACAATGAGCAGTTCTTC.